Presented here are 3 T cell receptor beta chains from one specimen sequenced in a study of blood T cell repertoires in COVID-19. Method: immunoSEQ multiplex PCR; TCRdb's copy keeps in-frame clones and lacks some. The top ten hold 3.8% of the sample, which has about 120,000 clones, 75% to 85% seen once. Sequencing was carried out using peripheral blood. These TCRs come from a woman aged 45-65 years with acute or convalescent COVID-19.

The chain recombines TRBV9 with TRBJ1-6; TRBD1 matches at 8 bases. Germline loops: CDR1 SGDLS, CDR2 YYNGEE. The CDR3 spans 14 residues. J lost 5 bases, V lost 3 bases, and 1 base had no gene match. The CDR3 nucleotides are TGTGCCAGCAGCGCGACAGGGGATAATTCACCCCTCCACTTT. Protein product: CASSATGDNSPLHF.

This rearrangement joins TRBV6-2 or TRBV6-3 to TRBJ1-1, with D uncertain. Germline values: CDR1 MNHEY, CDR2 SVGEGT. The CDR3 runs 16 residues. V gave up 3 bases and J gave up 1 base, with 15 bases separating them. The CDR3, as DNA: TGTGCCAGCAGTTATGACGCCGTGAGGCCGAACACTGAAGCTTTCTTT. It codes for CASSYDAVRPNTEAFF.

The CDR3 spells CASSLQGSYGYTF. CDR3 DNA sequence: TGTGCCAGCAGCCTACAGGGGTCCTATGGCTACACCTTC. This chain links TRBV3-1 (or the pseudogene TRBV3-2) with TRBJ1-2; 7 bases map to TRBD1. V gave up 4 bases and J gave up 4 bases; unmatched junction bases: 3. The CDR3 runs 13 residues. The germline V gene has CDR1 LGHDT and CDR2 YNNKEL (reference sequence).